One T cell receptor beta chain is described in this entry. This clonotype was found many times. The antigen it recognizes is unknown. No base quality values were provided; no much bigger clone lies one nucleotide off. The receptor library was made with 5' RACE. Sequencing was carried out with an Illumina HiSeq 2000. Template switching added a universal primer binding site, and the final cDNA carried a unique molecular identifier that allowed TCR cDNA molecules to be counted accurately. First-strand cDNA for TCR alpha and beta chains was synthesized from specific primers in the conserved constant-segment region. To control for contamination, every cDNA library was double barcoded, receiving both a SMART-Mk sample barcode and Illumina barcodes. TruSeq adapter sequences and Illumina sample barcodes were added in two successive PCR steps. TCR alpha and beta cDNA libraries were sequenced on the Illumina HiSeq platform with custom primers. As for the authors' bioinformatics: Unique molecular identifiers were extracted from raw reads with MiGEC, and CDR3 positions were determined with MiXCR. For each individual, recombination models were inferred using an EM algorithm with the repgenHMM and IGoR tools. The tcR package in R was used for shared clonotype analysis, with sharing normalized by the product of cloneset sizes. To study raw recombination free of thymic and clonal selection effects, out-of-frame nonproductive sequences were analyzed. Using fastp trimming at Q25 and MiXCR clonotype assembly, TCRdb reanalyzed the public sequencing data and kept in-frame beta chains. One record per CDR3 amino acid sequence lists the most common genes and DNA. TCRdb's processing, not the authors' own work, is the source of the V and J calls. For this sample there are 550,000 to 800,000 distinct CDR3 sequences; about 7.6% appear just once. The top ten hold about 1.5% of the sample.

These data originate in a study of identical twins (dated by TCRdb to 2016 to 2017). Regarding the complete study: The study deep-sequenced TCR alpha and beta repertoires from monozygotic twins, unrelated adults of various ages and cord blood to test whether fetal clonotypes persist. To rule out contamination, replicate twin experiments were performed at different times with different library preparation protocols.

What the authors observed across the whole study: Conclusions relied on cross-sectional statistical analysis, since the same donors could not be followed over many years. A weaker excess of twin sharing was found in beta out-of-frame sequences because the signal-to-noise ratio was lowered by fewer shared sequences. Zero-insertion analyses could be partly confounded by invariant T cells such as MAIT and iNKT, although diverse VJ usage argued against such confounding for most clonotypes. In monozygotic twins, recombination models systematically underestimated out-of-frame TCR alpha sharing, but the models matched the sharing seen between unrelated individuals. Fewer insertions were carried by abundant cord blood beta clonotypes, a similar but weaker trend appeared in young adult naive repertoires, and no such trend appeared in memory repertoires. Compared with coincidental sharing between unrelated individuals, an excess of low generation-probability sequences was observed among out-of-frame TCR alpha sequences shared between twins.

Every donor in the study was a healthy Caucasian. Three pairs of female monozygotic twins, all aged 18 to 29 years, were included in the twin cohort. RNA for TCR libraries was isolated from peripheral blood mononuclear cells. The same sample was also studied in work on yellow fever vaccine responses in identical twins. The second study's paper adds: According to the authors, in identical twins the way T cells responded to vaccination appeared partly convergent and partly personalized. In identical twins, the study followed T cell clones that responded to the vaccine with precision.

The origin of this receptor is a woman aged 18-29 years in good health. The sample taken for sequencing was PBMCs.

The bases read TGTGCCAGCTCATCCTCAACAGGGACATGGAGCACAGATACGCAGTATTTT. Its translation is CASSSSTGTWSTDTQYF. Recombination linked TRBV18 to TRBJ2-3; TRBD1 is possibly the D segment (6 matching bases). CDR1 KGHSH and CDR2 LQKENI were looked up in the germline V gene. Inclusive of the bounding cysteine and phenylalanine, the CDR3 is 17 residues long. Here the CDR3 DNA is all that survives: 51 bases in frame from base 1. Between the V and J ends, shortened by 5 bases and 0 bases respectively, the junction contains 18 bases.